Presented here are 27 T cell receptor beta chains from one specimen sequenced in a study of cytomegalovirus exposure and HLA in healthy donors. The table came from immunoSEQ multiplex PCR; TCRdb's copy has only in-frame clones and leaves some out. The table has 55,000 to 65,000 clones, more than 80% seen once. Material for sequencing was PBMCs. These receptors came from a man aged 18 to 30 in good health and CMV-seronegative.

CDR3 region: CASSQEGHYYEQYF. In DNA form, the CDR3 reads TGTGCCAGCAGCCAAGAAGGACATTACTACGAGCAGTACTTC. The rearrangement links TRBV14 to TRBJ2-7; D possibly corresponds to TRBD1 (5 bases). V was cut by 0 bases and J by 3 bases, with 9 bases left in between. CDR3 size: 14 residues. The germline V gene encodes CDR1 SGHDN and CDR2 FVKESK. Together with reference TRBV14 and TRBJ2-7, the CDR3 gives the full variable domain: EAGVTQFPSHSVIEKGQTVTLRCDPISGHDNLYWYRRVMGKEIKFLLHFVKESKQDESGMPNNRFLAERTGGTYSTLKVQPAELEDSGVYFCASSQEGHYYEQYFGPGTRLTVT.

The rearrangement joins TRBV2 to TRBJ2-5, with 13 bases that match TRBD2. The CDR3 sequence is 18 residues long. V shed 6 bases, J shed 3 bases, and the junction held 13 bases outside the gene matches. CDR1 is SNHLY, CDR2 FYNNEI, per germline. The CDR3 here is CASSSGTSGMLVKETQYF. In nucleotides, the CDR3 is TGTGCCAGCAGCTCCGGGACTAGCGGGATGCTGGTGAAAGAGACCCAGTACTTC.

Only one count was recorded for this clone. This rearrangement joins TRBV27 to TRBJ2-5, with D perhaps TRBD1 (6 bases). The CDR3 length is 14 residues. V was shortened by 5 bases and J by 7 bases, with 17 bases between the two germline ends. Germline V CDR1 and CDR2: MNHEY, SMNVEV (reference sequence). CDR3 protein: CASSPTGVYGTQYF. The CDR3 region has the DNA TGTGCCAGCAGTCCGACAGGAGTTTATGGGACCCAGTACTTC.

This chain links TRBV7-8 with TRBJ2-7; 7 bases match TRBD1. With V trimmed by 1 base and J by 2 bases, 8 bases remained unmatched. The V gene's germline CDR1 is SGHVS and CDR2 FQNEAQ. The CDR3 sequence is 16 residues long. The CDR3 bases are TGTGCCAGCAGCTTAGTTCGGGCAGGGGGACCCTACGAGCAGTACTTC. Protein: CASSLVRAGGPYEQYF.

This chain joins TRBV5-5 and TRBJ2-4; 7 bases agree with TRBD1. Germline V gives CDR1 SGHKS, CDR2 YYEKEE (reference sequence). The CDR3 has 14 residues. Germline trimming cut 3 bases from V and 9 bases from J; bases unmatched to any gene: 9. CDR3 sequence (DNA): TGTGCCAGCAGCTCCCGGACAGGAATCAGCATTCAGTACTTC. The encoded protein is CASSSRTGISIQYF.

This rearrangement joins TRBV19 to TRBJ2-3, with D hard to call. Germline V gene sequence: CDR1 LNHDA, CDR2 SQIVND (reference sequence). V lost 6 bases, J lost 6 bases, and 10 bases lay in between. The CDR3 is 12 amino acids. In nucleotides, the CDR3 is TGTGCCAGTAGCTTAGAGGCCGATACGCAGTATTTT. It specifies CASSLEADTQYF. The whole variable domain, remainder taken from reference TRBV19 and TRBJ2-3, is DGGITQSPKYLFRKEGQNVTLSCEQNLNHDAMYWYRQDPGQGLRLIYYSQIVNDFQKGDIAEGYSVSREKKESFPLTVTSAQKNPTAFYLCASSLEADTQYFGPGTRLTVL.

V is TRBV19 and J is TRBJ1-1, with TRBD1 identical over 8 bases. Germline CDR1 reads LNHDA; CDR2 reads SQIVND (reference sequence). The CDR3 contains 15 residues. The ends lost 7 bases at V and 3 bases at J; junction bases unmatched: 10. The CDR3 DNA follows: TGTGCCAGTACCTCTCCCCCGGACAGGGACACTGAAGCTTTCTTT. Translation gives CASTSPPDRDTEAFF.

This clone was picked up a small number of times. V gene TRBV9 combines with J gene TRBJ2-1; D not certain. The V and J ends lost 4 bases and 12 bases respectively, with 14 bases between them. The germline V gene encodes CDR1 SGDLS and CDR2 YYNGEE. The CDR3 is 12 residues long. The CDR3 coding sequence is TGTGCCAGCAGCCCCCGCGGCTCCGGGCAGTTCTTC. Encoded protein: CASSPRGSGQFF.

The V and J genes are TRBV4-1 and TRBJ2-1; 7 bases line up with TRBD2. Trimming cost V 4 bases and J 0 bases; bases outside gene matches: 3. From germline, CDR1 is MGHRA and CDR2 YSYEKL. The CDR3 has 15 amino acids. CDR3 DNA: TGCGCCAGCAGCCCGTGGACTAGCTCCTACAATGAGCAGTTCTTC. Translating gives CASSPWTSSYNEQFF.

The rearrangement joins TRBV7-6 to TRBJ1-3; TRBD1 is a possible D gene (6 bases). Germline V gene sequence: CDR1 SGHVS, CDR2 FNYEAQ. The CDR3 loop spans 16 amino acids. Trimming stripped 5 bases from V and 0 bases from J, with 14 bases between. As DNA, the CDR3 is TGTGCCAGCAGCGTTGGACAGTTACGCTCTGGAAACACCATATATTTT. Its translation: CASSVGQLRSGNTIYF.

The rearrangement joins TRBV19 to TRBJ2-1; 10 positions match TRBD2. The CDR3 runs 16 residues. The germline gives CDR1 LNHDA, CDR2 SQIVND (reference sequence). V shed 7 bases and J 2 bases; nucleotides not matched to a gene: 8. CDR3 sequence: CASTPIAGGPYNEQFF. CDR3 nucleotides: TGTGCCAGTACCCCAATAGCGGGAGGACCCTACAATGAGCAGTTCTTC.

The chain employs TRBV5-6 and TRBJ2-5; unclear D gene. CDR1 SGHDT and CDR2 YYEEEE come from the germline V gene. This CDR3 has 12 residues. Trimming cost V 0 bases and J 4 bases, with 4 bases left between them. The DNA of the CDR3 is TGTGCCAGCAGCTTGGGGAGAGAGACCCAGTACTTC. It translates to CASSLGRETQYF.

V and J are TRBV19 and TRBJ2-1, with 10 nucleotides matching TRBD2. The CDR3 is 16 amino acids. Per the germline V gene, CDR1 is LNHDA and CDR2 is SQIVND (reference sequence). V shed 3 bases, J shed 8 bases, and the junction held 10 bases outside the gene matches. CDR3 sequence (DNA): TGTGCCAGTAGTATCCGAACTAGCGGGACCCCCGATGAGCAGTTCTTC. This codes for CASSIRTSGTPDEQFF.

This clone was seen just once. The chain recombines TRBV5-1 with TRBJ2-1, with 8 nucleotides matching TRBD2. From germline, CDR1 is SGHRS and CDR2 YFSETQ. This CDR3 is built from 16 residues. The ends lost 0 bases at V and 8 bases at J; junction bases unmatched: 10. Here the CDR3 reads CASSLGLGTSFHEQFF. CDR3 nucleotides: TGCGCCAGCAGCTTGGGCCTCGGGACTAGTTTCCATGAGCAGTTCTTC.

This clone was recorded only once. V usage is TRBV5-6 and J usage is TRBJ2-7; TRBD1 might be the D (6 bases). Between the trimmed V and J ends, which lost 1 base and 9 bases, there was a span of 17 bases. The CDR3 contains 14 residues. CDR1 and CDR2 from the germline V gene are SGHDT and YYEEEE. The CDR3 here is CASSLPDSGLGQYF. The DNA of the CDR3 is TGTGCCAGCAGCTTGCCGGACAGTGGTCTAGGGCAGTACTTC.

The chain uses TRBV6-5 and TRBJ2-7; TRBD1 is a possible D gene (6 bases). There are 12 residues in the CDR3. Between the trimmed V and J ends, which lost 6 bases and 5 bases, there was a span of 11 bases. CDR1 and CDR2 from the germline V gene are MNHEY and SVGAGI. CDR3: CASRTGNDEQYF. CDR3 DNA sequence: TGTGCCAGCAGAACAGGGAACGACGAGCAGTACTTC.

The rearrangement joins TRBV5-4 to TRBJ2-7; D is unclear. CDR3 size: 14 residues. V lost 0 bases and J lost 3, with 10 bases in between. Germline V lookup: CDR1 SGHNT, CDR2 YYREEE (reference sequence). This chain's CDR3 is CASSLGLFGYEQYF. DNA of the CDR3: TGTGCCAGCAGCTTGGGTTTGTTCGGCTACGAGCAGTACTTC.

The rearrangement joins TRBV9 to TRBJ2-5; D is perhaps TRBD2 (6 bases). The CDR3 has 13 residues. CDR1 and CDR2 from the germline V gene are SGDLS and YYNGEE. V was shortened by 6 bases and J by 4 bases, with 13 bases between the two germline ends. The CDR3 DNA reads as TGTGCCAGCAACCCAGCGGGTGGAGAGACCCAGTACTTC. Residues: CASNPAGGETQYF. Using reference TRBV9 and TRBJ2-5 for the parts outside the CDR3, the full variable domain is DSGVTQTPKHLITATGQRVTLRCSPRSGDLSVYWYQQSLDQGLQFLIQYYNGEERAKGNILERFSAQQFPDLHSELNLSSLELGDSALYFCASNPAGGETQYFGPGTRLLVL.

The rearrangement links TRBV4-3 to TRBJ2-3; 11 nucleotides line up with TRBD2. The CDR3 totals 16 residues. Per germline, CDR1 LGHNA and CDR2 YSLEER. The V segment lost 1 base and the J segment 2 bases; nucleotides outside the gene matches: 2. The CDR3, as DNA: TGCGCCAGCAGCCAAGCGGGACTAGCGGACACAGATACGCAGTATTTT. Encoded protein: CASSQAGLADTDTQYF.

This chain joins TRBV19 and TRBJ2-2; possible D gene TRBD2, 6 bases. The germline gives CDR1 LNHDA, CDR2 SQIVND (reference sequence). The CDR3 length is 14 residues. With 7 bases removed from V and 1 base from J, the gap between germline ends came to 10 bases. In DNA, the CDR3 is TGTGCCAGTACCCCGCGGGAGAACACCGGGGAGCTGTTTTTT. It encodes CASTPRENTGELFF.

This clone has a single count. CDR3 bases: TGTGCCAGCATTGGGGGCGTCAAAGCTTTCTTT. This sequence encodes CASIGGVKAFF. The chain employs TRBV27 and TRBJ1-1; a possible D gene is TRBD1 (6 bases). CDR3 length: 11 residues. Germline CDR1 and CDR2: MNHEY and SMNVEV (reference sequence). Trimming stripped 7 bases from V and 9 bases from J, with 12 bases between.

The rearrangement joins TRBV7-3 to TRBJ2-3, with a tentative D call TRBD2 (6 bases). The CDR3 totals 15 residues. Germline CDR1 reads SGHTA; CDR2 reads FQGTGA. V shed 4 bases and J shed 4 bases, with 15 bases lying between them. The CDR3 nucleotides are TGTGCCAGCAGCTCCACGGGAGCCCCAGCAGATACGCAGTATTTT. This encodes CASSSTGAPADTQYF.

The chain carries TRBV11-2 and TRBJ2-1, with 9 bases aligning to TRBD2. The V segment lost 6 bases and the J segment 6 bases; nucleotides outside the gene matches: 12. Germline assignment: CDR1 SGHAT and CDR2 FQNNGV. CDR3 length: 16 residues. CDR3 in amino acids: CASSSRLAGLLNEQFF. DNA for the CDR3: TGTGCCAGCAGTTCTCGCCTAGCGGGACTCCTCAATGAGCAGTTCTTC.

This chain connects TRBV6-7 to TRBJ2-7; TRBD1 matches at 7 bases. TRBV6-7 is known as an ORF, though its function is uncertain. This CDR3 is 15 amino acids long. The junction had 11 bases not matched to a gene; V was cut back by 2 bases and J by 7 bases. CDR3 sequence (DNA): TGTGCCAGCAGTTACCCTTGGGGACAGTTGTGGGAGCAGTACTTC. It translates to CASSYPWGQLWEQYF.

The chain combines TRBV6-5 with TRBJ2-7; 7 bases fit TRBD2. Germline V gene data show CDR1 as MNHEY and CDR2 as SVGAGI. The V and J ends lost 4 bases and 0 bases, in that order; junction bases with no gene match: 3. The CDR3 is made up of 14 amino acids. CDR3 in amino acids: CASSSSSGSYEQYF. The CDR3, as DNA: TGTGCCAGCAGTTCTTCTAGCGGCTCCTACGAGCAGTACTTC.

This chain links TRBV28 with TRBJ2-7, with D unresolved. Deletions cut 5 bases from V and 3 bases from J, with 8 bases between. This CDR3 contains 12 residues. Germline V gene data show CDR1 as MDHEN and CDR2 as SYDVKM. CDR3 residues: CASSLTNYEQYF. CDR3 DNA sequence: TGTGCCAGCAGTCTAACCAACTACGAGCAGTACTTC.

The chain joins TRBV15 to TRBJ2-7, with 15 nucleotides matching TRBD2. The CDR3 length is 19 residues. Germline V gene sequence: CDR1 LNHNV, CDR2 YYDKDF (reference sequence). Trimming cost V 6 bases and J 0 bases; bases outside gene matches: 12. The CDR3 nucleotides read TGTGCCACCAGTACCGACCTCGGACTAGCGGGAGGGAACTCCTACGAGCAGTACTTC. It translates to CATSTDLGLAGGNSYEQYF. The full variable domain, with the rest looked up from reference TRBV15 and TRBJ2-7, is DAMVIQNPRYQVTQFGKPVTLSCSQTLNHNVMYWYQQKSSQAPKLLFHYYDKDFNNEADTPDNFQSRRPNTSFCFLDIRSPGLGDTAMYLCATSTDLGLAGGNSYEQYFGPGTRLTVT.